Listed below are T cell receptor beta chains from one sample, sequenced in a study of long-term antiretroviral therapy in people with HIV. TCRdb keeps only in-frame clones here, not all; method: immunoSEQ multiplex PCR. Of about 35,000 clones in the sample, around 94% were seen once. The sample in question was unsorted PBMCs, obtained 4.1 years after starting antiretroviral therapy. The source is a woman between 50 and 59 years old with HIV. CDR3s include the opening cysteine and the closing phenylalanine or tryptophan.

CASSQRNYTEAFF	TRBV14	TRBJ1-1
CASSSATSGGPYEQYF	TRBV19	TRBJ2-7
CASNRAAYEQYF	TRBV6-1	TRBJ2-7
CASSEGSGRNSPLHF	TRBV2	TRBJ1-6
CAWARRGGANTGELFF	TRBV30	TRBJ2-2
CASSPLAGANTGELFF	TRBV5-1	TRBJ2-2
CASSLGLAGINEQFF	TRBV6-5	TRBJ2-1
CASSLNAHTGELFF	TRBV11-2	TRBJ2-2
CASSMDRATPDDEQFF	TRBV19	TRBJ2-1
CASSGGTGNTGELFF	TRBV9	TRBJ2-2
CAISAPGTEAFF	TRBV10-3	TRBJ1-1
CASSWGREPNEQFF	TRBV6-5	TRBJ2-1
CASSHPYRETQYF	TRBV6-5	TRBJ2-5
CASSQDWALNEKLFF	TRBV4-1	TRBJ1-4
CASSQAPTGGGYGYTF	TRBV4-3	TRBJ1-2
CAISRTSGDPDTQYF	TRBV10-3	TRBJ2-3
CASRSRQVAGVDEQYF	TRBV9	TRBJ2-7
CASSEALQGQVKLFF	TRBV2	TRBJ1-4
CASSVTPTVYEQYF	TRBV9	TRBJ2-7
CSVELASSYNEQFF	TRBV29-1	TRBJ2-1
CASSIAGGPYEQYF	TRBV19	TRBJ2-7
CASSLQGPYEQYF	TRBV27	TRBJ2-7
CASSLHDRAVFNYAYEQYF	TRBV7-9	TRBJ2-7
CASSWKTTVVSYEQYF	TRBV5-4	TRBJ2-7
CASSSPRDSGTYEQYF	TRBV28	TRBJ2-7
CASSYGQANEQFF	TRBV6-6	TRBJ2-1
CASRPESRRTDTQYF	TRBV6-5	TRBJ2-3
CASSNPGQGGTEAFF	TRBV6-5	TRBJ1-1
CASSSGLAGGLQYF	TRBV5-6	TRBJ2-7